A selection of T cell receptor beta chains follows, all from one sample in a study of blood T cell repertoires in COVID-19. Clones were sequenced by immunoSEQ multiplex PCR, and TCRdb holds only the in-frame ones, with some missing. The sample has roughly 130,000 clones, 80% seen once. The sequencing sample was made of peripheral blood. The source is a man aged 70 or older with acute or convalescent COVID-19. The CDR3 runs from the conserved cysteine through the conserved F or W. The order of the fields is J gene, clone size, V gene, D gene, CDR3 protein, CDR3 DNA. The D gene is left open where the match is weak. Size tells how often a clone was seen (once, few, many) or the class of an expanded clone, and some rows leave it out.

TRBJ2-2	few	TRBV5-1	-	CASSQTSIGELFF	TGCGCCAGCAGCCAAACTAGTATCGGGGAGCTGTTTTTT
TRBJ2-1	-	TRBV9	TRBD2	CASSVSSGGAYNEQFF	TGTGCCAGCAGCGTATCTAGCGGGGGCGCCTACAATGAGCAGTTCTTC
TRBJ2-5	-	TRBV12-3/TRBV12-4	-	CASSRQYF	TGTGCCAGCAGCCGCCAGTACTTC
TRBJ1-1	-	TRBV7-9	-	CASSLGVGVYGTEAFF	TGTGCCAGCAGCTTAGGCGTTGGAGTATATGGCACTGAAGCTTTCTTT
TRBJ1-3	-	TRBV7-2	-	CASSLDQVQTGNTIYF	TGTGCCAGCAGCTTAGATCAGGTCCAGACTGGAAACACCATATATTTT
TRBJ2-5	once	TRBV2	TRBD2	CASSRLAGQETQYF	TGTGCCAGCAGCCGACTAGCGGGCCAAGAGACCCAGTACTTC
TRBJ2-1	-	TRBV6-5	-	CASKTGGRNEQFF	TGTGCCAGCAAAACGGGGGGCCGAAACGAGCAGTTCTTC
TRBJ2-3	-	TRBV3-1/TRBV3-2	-	CASSQLTDTQYF	TGTGCCAGCAGCCAACTCACAGATACGCAGTATTTT
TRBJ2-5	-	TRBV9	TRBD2	CASSGAERAGGTQYF	TGTGCCAGCAGCGGGGCCGAGAGGGCGGGGGGGACCCAGTACTTC
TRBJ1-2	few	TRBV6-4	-	CASYEKTDSNYGYTF	TGTGCCAGCTACGAAAAGACAGATTCTAACTATGGCTACACCTTC
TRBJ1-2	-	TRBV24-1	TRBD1	CATSESAGTGSGYTF	TGTGCCACCAGTGAGAGCGCCGGGACAGGGAGCGGCTACACCTTC
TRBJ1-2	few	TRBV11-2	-	CASSLDRDGGYTF	TGTGCCAGCAGCTTAGACAGGGATGGTGGCTACACCTTC
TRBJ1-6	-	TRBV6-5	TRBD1	CASSYGGTGLNSPLHF	TGTGCCAGCAGTTACGGCGGGACAGGGCTAAATTCACCCCTCCACTTT
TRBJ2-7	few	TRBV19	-	CASASGHPYEQYF	TGTGCCAGTGCGTCGGGACATCCCTACGAGCAGTACTTC
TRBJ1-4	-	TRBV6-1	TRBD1	CASSERRWGQHATNEKLFF	TGTGCCAGCAGTGAAAGAAGGTGGGGACAGCATGCAACTAATGAAAAACTGTTTTTT
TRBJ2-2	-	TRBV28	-	CASSPPRGTGELFF	TGTGCCAGCAGCCCCCCCCGGGGGACCGGGGAGCTGTTTTTT
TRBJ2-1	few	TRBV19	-	CASSPPGTGIREQFF	TGTGCCAGTAGTCCTCCCGGGACTGGGATCAGGGAGCAGTTCTTC
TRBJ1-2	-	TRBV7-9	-	CASSSSPGHANYGYTF	TGTGCCAGCAGTAGCTCCCCGGGACACGCAAACTATGGCTACACCTTC
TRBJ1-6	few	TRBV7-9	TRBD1	CASSPPGTGDNSPLHF	TGTGCCAGCAGCCCCCCAGGGACAGGGGATAATTCACCCCTCCACTTT
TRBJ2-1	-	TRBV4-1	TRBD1	CASSQEPGQGANEQFF	TGCGCCAGCAGCCAAGAACCGGGACAGGGGGCCAATGAGCAGTTCTTC
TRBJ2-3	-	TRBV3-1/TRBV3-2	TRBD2	CASSQGVGGKSDTQYF	TGTGCCAGCAGCCAAGGGGTCGGGGGGAAGTCAGATACGCAGTATTTT
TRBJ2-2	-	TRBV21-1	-	CASRKQGMIGELFF	TGTGCCAGCCGGAAACAGGGGATGATCGGGGAGCTGTTTTTT
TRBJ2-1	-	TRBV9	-	CASSVVGAFYNEQFF	TGTGCCAGCAGCGTAGTAGGGGCATTTTACAATGAGCAGTTCTTC
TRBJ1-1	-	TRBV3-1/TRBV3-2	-	CASSLSRGVNTEAFF	TGTGCCAGCAGCCTTTCTCGGGGGGTGAACACTGAAGCTTTCTTT
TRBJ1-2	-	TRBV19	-	CASSMRVSGNGYTF	TGTGCCAGTAGTATGAGGGTATCGGGGAACGGCTACACCTTC
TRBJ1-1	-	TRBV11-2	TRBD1	CASSSGQGRTEAFF	TGTGCCAGCAGCTCTGGACAGGGTCGGACTGAAGCTTTCTTT
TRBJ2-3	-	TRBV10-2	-	CASTPTASSTDTQYF	TGCGCCAGCACGCCGACAGCTTCTAGCACAGATACGCAGTATTTT
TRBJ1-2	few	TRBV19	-	CASSVTGGALTF	TGTGCCAGTAGTGTTACCGGAGGGGCACTGACCTTC
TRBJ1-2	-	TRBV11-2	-	CASSPTTGIYGYTF	TGTGCCAGCAGCCCAACTACAGGGATCTATGGCTACACCTTC
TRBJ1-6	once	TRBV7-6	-	CASSSIQGINSPLHF	TGTGCCAGCAGTTCCATCCAGGGGATCAATTCACCCCTCCACTTT
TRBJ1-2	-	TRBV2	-	CASSFRRDSGYGYTF	TGTGCCAGCAGTTTTAGAAGGGACTCAGGCTATGGCTACACCTTC
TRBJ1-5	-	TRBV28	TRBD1	CASSQTGGFNQPQHF	TGTGCCAGCAGCCAAACAGGGGGGTTCAATCAGCCCCAGCATTTT
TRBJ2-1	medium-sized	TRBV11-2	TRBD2	CASSWSGGSNEQFF	TGTGCCAGCAGCTGGAGCGGGGGTAGTAATGAGCAGTTCTTC
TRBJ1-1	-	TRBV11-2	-	CASSSNLRAFF	TGTGCCAGCAGCTCGAATTTGAGGGCTTTCTTT
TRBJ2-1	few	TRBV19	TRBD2	CASKTSGGSYNEQFF	TGTGCCAGTAAAACTAGCGGGGGATCCTACAATGAGCAGTTCTTC
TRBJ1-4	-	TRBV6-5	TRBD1	CATQGAGAYEKLFF	TGTGCCACACAGGGGGCAGGGGCGTATGAAAAACTGTTTTTT
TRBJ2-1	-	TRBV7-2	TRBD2	CASSLVGTSGYNEQFF	TGTGCCAGCAGCTTAGTTGGGACTAGCGGCTACAATGAGCAGTTCTTC
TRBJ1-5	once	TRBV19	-	CASGAGNQPQHF	TGTGCCAGTGGGGCGGGCAATCAGCCCCAGCATTTT
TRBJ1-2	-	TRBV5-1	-	CASSLDGANYGYTF	TGCGCCAGCAGCTTGGACGGAGCTAACTATGGCTACACCTTC
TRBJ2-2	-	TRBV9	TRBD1	CASSARTGGYDGELFF	TGTGCCAGCAGCGCCCGGACAGGGGGGTACGACGGGGAGCTGTTTTTT